The 24 T cell receptor beta chains below come from one sample, sequenced in a study of blood T cells in healthy people across ages. It was with a sample-barcoded 5' primer and a J-beta primer mix that a second PCR of roughly 6 to 11 cycles was run. TCRdb passed the 5' RACE reads through MiXCR, listing each CDR3 protein once. The data contain 760,000 or so distinct CDR3 sequences, around 25% of them singletons. These sequences were also reported in another study, on T cells of mothers and their children.

The specimen was blood. The source is a boy younger than 18 in good health.

This clonotype was found a few times. The CDR3 DNA is TGCAGTGCTAGAGGGGGGGGCAGGGAGACCCAGTACTTC. This gives the protein CSARGGGRETQYF. The gene calls are TRBV20-1 and TRBJ2-5, with D tentatively TRBD2 (7 bases). V lost 1 base to trimming and J lost 5 bases, with 11 bases between them. CDR3 length: 13 residues. The V gene's germline CDR1 is DFQATT and CDR2 SNEGSKA (reference sequence).

The chain carries TRBV28 and TRBJ2-3, with D possibly being TRBD1 or TRBD2 (5 bases each). Germline CDR1 and CDR2: MDHEN and SYDVKM. V was cut by 3 bases and J by 0 bases, with 13 bases left in between. This CDR3 contains 16 residues. Here the CDR3 reads CASSFSYRDSTDTQYF. CDR3 nucleotide sequence: TGTGCCAGCAGTTTCTCTTACCGGGACAGCACAGATACGCAGTATTTT.

This clonotype was counted only a few times. The chain links TRBV12-3 or TRBV12-4 to TRBJ1-3, with TRBD1 identical over 8 bases. J was trimmed by 4 bases and V by 5 bases; bases with no gene match: 10. The CDR3 is made up of 16 amino acids. For the CDR3, the DNA is TGTGCCAGCAGTCCCCCCGGACAGGGAGCGGGAAACACCATATATTTT. Protein product: CASSPPGQGAGNTIYF.

This clonotype has a handful of counts. The chain is built from TRBV7-2 and TRBJ1-1; TRBD1 agrees at 9 bases. Germline assignment: CDR1 SGHTA and CDR2 FQGNSA. With 3 bases clipped from V and 3 bases from J, the junction kept 5 bases outside the gene matches. The CDR3 has 15 amino acids. The CDR3 nucleotides are TGTGCCAGCAGCTTTACAGGGGGCGCGGACACTGAAGCTTTCTTT. Its translation is CASSFTGGADTEAFF.

This clonotype showed up just a few times. This rearrangement joins TRBV7-2 to TRBJ2-5; D might be TRBD2 (6 bases). The CDR3 length is 15 residues. Trimming removed 2 bases at V and 5 bases at J, with 15 bases between. Germline V CDR1 and CDR2: SGHTA, FQGNSA. The CDR3 sequence: CASSLLNTRGETQYF. The CDR3 region has the DNA TGTGCCAGCAGCTTACTAAACACCCGGGGGGAGACCCAGTACTTC.

This rearrangement joins TRBV7-9 to TRBJ2-7, with D hard to call. Looked up from germline, CDR1 is SEHNR and CDR2 is FQNEAQ (reference sequence). The CDR3 has 13 amino acids. V gave up 5 bases and J gave up 6 bases, with 14 bases separating them. The CDR3 here is CASSAPPFSEQYF. DNA for the CDR3: TGTGCCAGCAGCGCACCGCCCTTTTCCGAGCAGTACTTC. Full variable domain (rest looked up from reference TRBV7-9 and TRBJ2-7): DTGVSQNPRHKITKRGQNVTFRCDPISEHNRLYWYRQTLGQGPEFLTYFQNEAQLEKSRLLSDRFSAERPKGSFSTLEIQRTEQGDSAMYLCASSAPPFSEQYFGPGTRLTVT.

The chain carries TRBV7-8 and TRBJ2-3, with TRBD2 matching over 9 bases. This CDR3 spans 15 amino acids. Per germline, CDR1 SGHVS and CDR2 FQNEAQ. The trim removed 8 bases at V and 1 base at J, leaving 7 bases unmatched. The DNA of the CDR3 is TGTGCCAGCGGCCGCGGGAGGGGGGGCACAGATACGCAGTATTTT. As protein: CASGRGRGGTDTQYF.

The chain has TRBV4-2 and TRBJ1-1; D is ambiguous. This CDR3 contains 13 residues. Trimming removed 2 bases from V and 1 base from J, with 5 bases in between. From germline, CDR1 is LGHNA and CDR2 YNFKEQ. The CDR3: CASSQRANTEAFF. The CDR3 DNA follows: TGTGCCAGCAGCCAAAGGGCGAACACTGAAGCTTTCTTT.

This chain links TRBV10-3 with TRBJ1-2; D is unresolved. The length of the CDR3 is 13 residues. The germline gives CDR1 ENHRY, CDR2 SYGVKD. V was trimmed by 2 bases and J by 5 bases, leaving 9 bases between them. The CDR3 reads CAISEARGYGYTF. In nucleotides, the CDR3 is TGTGCCATCAGTGAGGCCCGAGGATATGGCTACACCTTC.

This clonotype was seen a few times. The chain links TRBV7-6 to TRBJ2-7, with 7 positions matching TRBD2. The junction had 6 bases not matched to a gene; V was cut back by 2 bases and J by 5 bases. The germline V gene has CDR1 SGHVS and CDR2 FNYEAQ. This CDR3 is 14 amino acids long. Here the CDR3 DNA reads TGTGCCAGCAGCTTAAAGCTGGGGGGGAACGAGCAGTACTTC. Translation gives CASSLKLGGNEQYF.

The chain links TRBV11-1 to TRBJ2-7, with 14 bases lining up with TRBD2. Gene TRBJ2-5 matches the end of the DNA better, so the J call may be wrong. The CDR3 runs 20 residues. Per the germline V gene, CDR1 is SGHAT and CDR2 is FQDESV (reference sequence). CDR3 sequence reads: CASSPGPGLAGVSYLGTQYF. Written as DNA, the CDR3 is TGTGCCAGCAGCCCGGGCCCGGGACTAGCGGGAGTTTCATATCTGGGGACCCAGTACTTC.

This clonotype was counted between two and nine times. The V gene is TRBV7-9, the J gene TRBJ2-6; 7 bases line up with TRBD1. Germline CDR1 and CDR2: SEHNR and FQNEAQ (reference sequence). The V gene end was trimmed by 5 bases and the J gene end by 0 bases; junction bases not matched to a gene: 10. The CDR3 totals 18 residues. This CDR3 is CASSRGGAGVSGANVLTF. The DNA of the CDR3 is TGTGCCAGCAGCCGAGGGGGCGCCGGGGTCTCTGGGGCCAACGTCCTGACTTTC.

This clonotype was seen a handful of times. The CDR3 loop reads CASTTPRMQGETQYF. The CDR3 bases are TGTGCCAGCACCACCCCGAGGATGCAGGGGGAGACCCAGTACTTC. The chain employs TRBV28 and TRBJ2-5, with D perhaps TRBD1 (6 bases). Looked up from germline, CDR1 is MDHEN and CDR2 is SYDVKM. CDR3 length: 15 residues. V was shortened by 7 bases and J by 5 bases, with 20 bases between the two germline ends.

This clonotype appeared a few times. The chain is built from TRBV13 and TRBJ2-3; D assignment may be TRBD1 or TRBD2 (5 bases each). CDR1 and CDR2 from the germline V gene are PRHDT and FYEKMQ (reference sequence). This CDR3 has 15 amino acids. Trimming left V 5 bases short and J 1 base short, with 13 bases between. The CDR3: CASSEEGRGTDTQYF. CDR3 bases: TGTGCCAGCAGCGAAGAGGGGAGAGGCACAGATACGCAGTATTTT.

V is TRBV7-9 and J is TRBJ1-1; possible D gene TRBD1, 5 bases. The germline V gene has CDR1 SEHNR and CDR2 FQNEAQ (reference sequence). V lost 5 bases, J lost 6 bases, and 10 bases lay in between. The CDR3 covers 12 residues. The CDR3 DNA sequence: TGTGCCAGCAGCCCGAGGGGTTCTGAAGCTTTCTTT. Its translation: CASSPRGSEAFF.

There are a few counts of this clonotype. The chain carries TRBV5-5 and TRBJ2-7, with 8 bases matching TRBD2. With V trimmed by 0 bases and J by 0 bases, 2 bases remained unmatched. This CDR3 is 15 amino acids long. Germline V gene lookup returns CDR1 SGHKS and CDR2 YYEKEE (reference sequence). CDR3 amino acids: CASSLVGGASYEQYF. CDR3 DNA sequence: TGTGCCAGCAGCTTGGTCGGGGGGGCCTCCTACGAGCAGTACTTC.

This clonotype has a handful of counts. The rearrangement joins TRBV27 to TRBJ2-1, with a tentative D call TRBD2 (6 bases). Germline CDR1 is MNHEY and CDR2 is SMNVEV (reference sequence). Trimming stripped 8 bases from V and 7 bases from J, with 6 bases between. CDR3 length: 10 amino acids. This chain's CDR3 is CASGGNEQFF. For the CDR3, the DNA is TGTGCCAGCGGAGGGAATGAGCAGTTCTTC.

The chain has TRBV10-3 and TRBJ2-1; 9 nucleotides match TRBD2. The V gene end was trimmed by 2 bases and the J gene end by 3 bases; junction bases not matched to a gene: 5. The CDR3 consists of 16 residues. Germline CDR1 is ENHRY and CDR2 is SYGVKD. As DNA, the CDR3 is TGTGCCATCAGTGAGGGGCTAGCGGGAAGCTACAATGAGCAGTTCTTC. Translation gives CAISEGLAGSYNEQFF.

CDR3 loop: CSVRVGTEAFF. The CDR3 nucleotides are TGCAGCGTTAGAGTGGGCACTGAAGCTTTCTTT. V gene TRBV29-1 combines with J gene TRBJ1-1; D is unresolved. The germline V and J ends were trimmed by 5 bases and 4 bases, with 8 bases remaining between them. This CDR3 spans 11 amino acids. Per the germline V gene, CDR1 is SQVTM and CDR2 is ANQGSEA.

The chain carries TRBV20-1 and TRBJ2-1; 8 bases agree with TRBD2. The germline CDR1 and CDR2 sequences are DFQATT and SNEGSKA (reference sequence). V gave up 2 bases and J gave up 5 bases; unmatched junction bases: 8. CDR3 length: 15 residues. CDR3 region: CSARLSGRSNNEQFF. The CDR3, as DNA: TGCAGTGCTAGACTGAGCGGGAGATCTAACAATGAGCAGTTCTTC.

This clonotype was seen a few times. V gene TRBV5-1 combines with J gene TRBJ2-5; D is undetermined. Gene TRBJ2-1 matches the end of the DNA better, so the J call may be wrong. The CDR3 contains 16 residues. The germline gives CDR1 SGHRS, CDR2 YFSETQ. In DNA form, the CDR3 reads TGCGCCAGCAGCTTAGGTCCCACGGGTACTTCCAATGAGCAGTTCTTC. Amino acid sequence: CASSLGPTGTSNEQFF.

This clonotype was counted a few times. The DNA is left out, because the CDR3 cannot be placed on it with certainty; the CDR3 is given as TCRdb lists it. CDR3 amino acids: CSVGRGSGKGKYF. The genes are TRBV29-1 and TRBJ2-5; the table calls TRBD2, which could not be checked here. The germline V gene has CDR1 SQVTM and CDR2 ANQGSEA. The CDR3 has 13 amino acids, counting both end residues.

The chain uses TRBV6-6 and TRBJ1-5; unclear D gene. V shed 6 bases and J shed 0 bases, with 12 bases lying between them. CDR1 and CDR2 (germline): MNHNY, SVGAGI (reference sequence). The CDR3 is 15 residues long. The CDR3 reads CASRHNHISNQPQHF. CDR3 DNA sequence: TGTGCCAGCAGACACAATCATATTAGCAATCAGCCCCAGCATTTT.

V is TRBV7-9 and J is TRBJ2-5; no clear D. The V gene's germline CDR1 is SEHNR and CDR2 FQNEAQ (reference sequence). The CDR3 contains 13 residues. V lost 4 bases to trimming and J lost 2 bases, with 8 bases between them. In nucleotides, the CDR3 is TGTGCCAGCAGCTCCGACGAGCAAGAGACCCAGTACTTC. Translating gives CASSSDEQETQYF.